This passage covers 22 T cell receptor beta chains from one sample sequenced in a study of T cell responses to AZD1222 COVID-19 vaccine. TCRdb's copy holds only in-frame clones and misses some; the assay was immunoSEQ multiplex PCR. In the table there are some 120,000 clones, roughly 87% of which are singletons. Here the sequenced sample was peripheral blood, taken 28 days after the second AZD1222 dose. Receptor source: an adult who received the AZD1222 COVID-19 vaccine.

This chain uses TRBV12-5 with TRBJ1-1; D may be TRBD1 (5 bases). The ends were cut back, 0 bases at V and 4 bases at J, with 21 bases in the middle. The CDR3 loop spans 18 amino acids. Per germline, CDR1 LGHNT and CDR2 FRNRAP. CDR3 region: CASGLVVGAAKRGTEAFF. The CDR3 DNA reads as TGTGCTAGTGGTTTGGTAGTCGGGGCAGCCAAACGGGGCACTGAAGCTTTCTTT.

In this sample, this clone turned up once. The CDR3 loop is CASSLGPVGGTEAFF. In DNA, the CDR3 is TGCGCCAGCAGCTTGGGTCCAGTCGGGGGAACTGAAGCTTTCTTT. The chain recombines TRBV5-1 with TRBJ1-1; weak D call: TRBD1 (5 bases). The germline V and J ends were trimmed by 0 bases and 5 bases, with 14 bases remaining between them. This CDR3 has 15 amino acids. Looked up from germline, CDR1 is SGHRS and CDR2 is YFSETQ.

V usage is TRBV6-5 and J usage is TRBJ1-5; D gene unclear. This CDR3 has 11 residues. V was cut by 5 bases and J by 3 bases, with 2 bases left in between. From germline, CDR1 is MNHEY and CDR2 SVGAGI. The CDR3 region is CASSTNQPQHF. In nucleotides, the CDR3 is TGTGCCAGCAGTACCAATCAGCCCCAGCATTTT.

The table lists this clone with a count of one. The gene calls are TRBV19 and TRBJ1-5, with a weak D call TRBD1 (6 bases). V lost 4 bases to trimming and J lost 2 bases, with 15 bases between them. Germline values: CDR1 LNHDA, CDR2 SQIVND (reference sequence). The CDR3 loop spans 16 amino acids. This CDR3 reads CASSTNRDKGNQPQHF. The CDR3 nucleotides are TGTGCCAGTAGTACGAACCGGGACAAGGGCAATCAGCCCCAGCATTTT. The entire variable domain, with the rest obtained from reference TRBV19 and TRBJ1-5, is as follows: DGGITQSPKYLFRKEGQNVTLSCEQNLNHDAMYWYRQDPGQGLRLIYYSQIVNDFQKGDIAEGYSVSREKKESFPLTVTSAQKNPTAFYLCASSTNRDKGNQPQHFGDGTRLSIL.

The chain links TRBV19 to TRBJ1-6, with D uncertain. Germline V CDR1 and CDR2: LNHDA, SQIVND (reference sequence). Trimming removed 6 bases from V and 7 bases from J, with 10 bases in between. The CDR3 loop spans 13 amino acids. Here the CDR3 reads CASSLLGNSPLHF. CDR3 nucleotide sequence: TGTGCCAGTAGCCTCCTGGGCAATTCACCCCTCCACTTT. The entire variable domain, with the rest obtained from reference TRBV19 and TRBJ1-6, is as follows: DGGITQSPKYLFRKEGQNVTLSCEQNLNHDAMYWYRQDPGQGLRLIYYSQIVNDFQKGDIAEGYSVSREKKESFPLTVTSAQKNPTAFYLCASSLLGNSPLHFGNGTRLTVT.

V usage is TRBV27 and J usage is TRBJ1-1; 7 bases match TRBD1. The CDR3 is made up of 16 amino acids. CDR1 is MNHEY and CDR2 is SMNVEV in the germline V gene (reference sequence). Trimming removed 6 bases from V and 0 bases from J; junction bases left unmatched: 10. CDR3 nucleotides: TGTGCCAGCAGATCGACGGGACAGACCATGAACACTGAAGCTTTCTTT. Protein sequence: CASRSTGQTMNTEAFF.

This clone has more than one count but fewer than ten. This chain connects TRBV7-2 to TRBJ1-5; no reliable D call. The V and J ends lost 2 bases and 1 base respectively, with 3 bases between them. This CDR3 region has 13 residues. The germline gives CDR1 SGHTA, CDR2 FQGNSA. CDR3 sequence reads: CASSLTSNQPQHF. The CDR3 DNA reads as TGTGCCAGCAGCTTAACCAGCAATCAGCCCCAGCATTTT. Complete variable domain (other parts from reference TRBV7-2 and TRBJ1-5): GAGVSQSPSNKVTEKGKDVELRCDPISGHTALYWYRQSLGQGLEFLIYFQGNSAPDKSGLPSDRFSAERTGGSVSTLTIQRTQQEDSAVYLCASSLTSNQPQHFGDGTRLSIL.

On this clone: Other DNA sequences within the sample encode an identical CDR3. The chain joins TRBV5-1 to TRBJ1-5, with D possibly matching TRBD1 (5 bases). This CDR3 contains 15 residues. The V gene lost 2 bases and the J gene lost 0 bases, with 9 bases spanning the gap. The germline V gene has CDR1 SGHRS and CDR2 YFSETQ. The CDR3 is CASSLGGTSNQPQHF. Here the CDR3 DNA reads TGCGCCAGCAGCTTAGGAGGGACTAGCAATCAGCCCCAGCATTTT.

The rearrangement links TRBV11-2 to TRBJ1-4; TRBD1 aligns across 9 bases. V was pared by 7 bases and J by 8 bases, with 8 bases of the junction left unmatched. Per germline, CDR1 SGHAT and CDR2 FQNNGV. CDR3 length: 14 residues. The DNA for the CDR3 is TGTGCCAGCACCATCGGGACAGGGTACGAAAAACTGTTTTTT. Translation gives CASTIGTGYEKLFF.

Only one count was recorded for this clone. The chain carries TRBV10-1 and TRBJ1-5, with TRBD1 as a possible D gene (6 bases). Germline lookup yields CDR1 WNHNN and CDR2 SYGVQD (reference sequence). V was cut by 3 bases and J by 6 bases, with 12 bases left in between. This CDR3 has 14 amino acids. The CDR3 coding sequence is TGCGCCAGCAGTGAAGGGGGTACCGTTCAGCCCCAGCATTTT. Residues: CASSEGGTVQPQHF.

The sample holds one count of this clone. This chain links TRBV6-5 with TRBJ1-4; D may be TRBD1 (5 bases). Germline V CDR1 and CDR2: MNHEY, SVGAGI. This CDR3 has 15 residues. Trimming took off 7 bases at V and 8 bases at J, with 20 bases between the two ends. This CDR3 is CASTLMAGGREKLFF. The CDR3 nucleotides are TGTGCCAGCACCCTTATGGCGGGGGGGAGGGAAAAACTGTTTTTT.

The rearrangement links TRBV21-1 to TRBJ2-7; whether TRBD1, the table's D call, matches the DNA was not checked. TRBV21-1 is a listed pseudogene. The CDR3 totals 14 residues. The CDR3 is CASSPPYRVYEQYF. The CDR3 DNA sequence: TGTGCCAGCAGCCCCCCGTACAGGGTTTACGAGCAGTACTTC.

The chain has TRBV19 and TRBJ1-4; a possible D gene is TRBD1 (5 bases). Germline-derived CDR1 and CDR2 are LNHDA and SQIVND (reference sequence). V lost 7 bases, J lost 7 bases, and 19 bases lay in between. This CDR3 has 15 amino acids. The CDR3 DNA is TGTGCCAGTAACCTGGGAGGGGTAGGCGCTGAAAAACTGTTTTTT. Amino acid sequence: CASNLGGVGAEKLFF.

The chain employs TRBV14 and TRBJ2-1; unclear D gene. Trimming took 4 bases from V and 6 from J, leaving 7 bases between them. This CDR3 is built from 12 residues. Germline assignment: CDR1 SGHDN and CDR2 FVKESK. In DNA form, the CDR3 reads TGTGCCAGCAGCCGCCGTCTCAATGAGCAGTTCTTC. This encodes CASSRRLNEQFF.

This rearrangement joins TRBV25-1 to TRBJ1-1; 7 nucleotides line up with TRBD1. Per germline, CDR1 MGHDK and CDR2 SYGVNS. The CDR3 runs to 15 residues. V was clipped by 5 bases and J by 3 bases; unmatched bases: 9. The CDR3 bases are TGTGCCAGCAGTCCTACAGGGGCAAGGTACACTGAAGCTTTCTTT. Protein product: CASSPTGARYTEAFF.

As concerns this clone: The sample contains more than one DNA sequence encoding this CDR3. The DNA for the CDR3 is TGTGCCAGCAGCCTGGGGCAGCTCGAGCAGTACTTC. Its protein is CASSLGQLEQYF. The chain carries TRBV28 and TRBJ2-7; possibly TRBD1 for D (5 bases). From germline, CDR1 is MDHEN and CDR2 SYDVKM. This CDR3 comprises 12 residues. Trimming left V 6 bases short and J 6 bases short, with 12 bases between.

The chain joins TRBV30 to TRBJ1-4, with D perhaps matching TRBD1 (5 bases). The length of the CDR3 is 14 residues. Trimming left V 4 bases short and J 2 bases short, with 11 bases between. Germline CDR1 reads GTSNPN; CDR2 reads SVGIG (reference sequence). CDR3: CAWNPAGTNEKLFF. In DNA form, the CDR3 reads TGTGCCTGGAACCCCGCAGGGACTAATGAAAAACTGTTTTTT.

V is TRBV9 and J is TRBJ1-1, with 10 bases aligning to TRBD1. The germline V gene encodes CDR1 SGDLS and CDR2 YYNGEE. This CDR3 region has 15 residues. J lost 1 base, V lost 3 bases, and 3 bases had no gene match. The CDR3 coding sequence is TGTGCCAGCAGCGGACAGGGGGCGCGGAACACTGAAGCTTTCTTT. It is translated as CASSGQGARNTEAFF.

As concerns this clone: The junction departs from germline at one end; a sequencing error may be responsible. The chain has TRBV4-2 and TRBJ1-2, with no clear D. Germline values: CDR1 LGHNA, CDR2 YNFKEQ. The CDR3 extends over 13 amino acids. The CDR3 DNA follows: TGTGCCAGCAGCCAAGGGAATCCAGCCAGGAGCTCCTTC. Its translation is CASSQGNPARSSF.

The sample holds a few counts of this clone. This chain joins TRBV24-1 and TRBJ2-7, with D unresolved. Germline values: CDR1 KGHDR, CDR2 SFDVKD. This CDR3 region has 13 residues. With 4 bases removed from V and 2 bases from J, the gap between germline ends came to 8 bases. Here the CDR3 DNA reads TGTGCCACCAGTGACGGTCCAGCCTACGAGCAGTACTTC. Translation: CATSDGPAYEQYF.

The V and J genes are TRBV7-2 and TRBJ1-2; 10 bases agree with TRBD1. CDR1 and CDR2 (germline): SGHTA, FQGNSA. This CDR3 region has 17 residues. V shed 5 bases and J 7 bases; nucleotides not matched to a gene: 16. CDR3 in DNA: TGTGCCAGCAGCCTGGTGGGGCCCGGGACAGGGGCTGTTGGCTACACCTTC. Its translation: CASSLVGPGTGAVGYTF.

The chain combines TRBV19 with TRBJ2-6; 9 bases agree with TRBD1. Looked up from germline, CDR1 is LNHDA and CDR2 is SQIVND (reference sequence). V trimming: 8 bases; J trimming: 4 bases; junction bases outside the gene matches: 6. The CDR3 is 15 residues long. The CDR3 sequence: CASRTGVGGANVLTF. CDR3 sequence (DNA): TGTGCCAGTCGGACAGGGGTCGGGGGGGCCAACGTCCTGACTTTC.